Following are 14 T cell receptor beta chains from one sample sequenced in a study of T cell clonality in common variable immunodeficiency. Data came from immunoSEQ multiplex PCR; TCRdb stores just in-frame clones and leaves some out. The repertoire has about 43,000 clones, none seen only once; the ten largest take 2.1%. The sequenced sample was peripheral blood mononuclear cells. These receptors originate from a person aged 18 to 75 in good health.

This clone was recorded at least ten times. The CDR3 is cut off 3 residues early in the read; its end comes from the germline J gene. The rearrangement joins TRBV7-7 to TRBJ2-2; 9 bases fit TRBD1. The V gene end was trimmed by 5 bases and the J gene end by 5 bases; junction bases not matched to a gene: 6. CDR3 length equals 15 residues. Germline values: CDR1 SSHAT, CDR2 FNYEAQ (reference sequence). CDR3 DNA (partial): TGTGCCAGCAGCGCCGGGACAGGGACGACCGGGGAG. Its translation is CASSAGTGTTGE. The whole CDR3 sequence reads CASSAGTGTTGELFF.

This clone showed up just a few times. The CDR3 end is not reached by the read, which stops 3 residues before it; the germline J gene fills it in. This chain connects TRBV2 to TRBJ1-3; 7 nucleotides match TRBD1. The junction had 0 bases not matched to a gene; V was cut back by 4 bases and J by 0 bases. The CDR3 loop spans 14 amino acids. The germline V gene encodes CDR1 SNHLY and CDR2 FYNNEI. The CDR3 region is CASSGDSSGNTIYF. The part of the CDR3 DNA that was read is TGTGCCAGCAGTGGGGACAGCTCTGGAAACACC.

This clone has ten or more counts. The CDR3 end lies 3 residues beyond the end of the read and is filled in from the germline J gene. The genes are TRBV3-1 (or the pseudogene TRBV3-2) and TRBJ1-2; the D gene is possibly TRBD1 (5 bases). The germline V gene has CDR1 LGHDT and CDR2 YNNKEL (reference sequence). The CDR3 totals 15 residues. V lost 5 bases and J lost 2, with 15 bases in between. The CDR3 protein is CASSTYGGPNYGYTF. The covered CDR3 bases are TGTGCCAGCAGCACCTACGGGGGACCCAACTATGGC.

This clone appeared many times. Germline and junction disagree at one end, which may indicate a read error. The CDR3 end falls 3 residues outside the read, so it is completed with the germline J gene. Other DNA sequences of this sample code for an identical CDR3. The chain is built from TRBV19 and TRBJ2-1; 9 bases align to TRBD1. Germline values: CDR1 LNHDA, CDR2 SQIVND (reference sequence). CDR3 length: 15 amino acids. CDR3 DNA (partial): TGTGCTAGTAGTGTACAGGGGGCAGGTTACAATGAG. It encodes CASSVQGAGYNE. The entire CDR3 reads CASSVQGAGYNEQFF.

This clone was detected many times. The read falls 3 residues short of the CDR3 end, and the missing part is taken from the germline J gene. The chain links TRBV7-3 to TRBJ2-3, with TRBD1 matching 10 bases. The CDR3 has 15 amino acids. Trimming at V came to 5 bases and at J to 1 base, leaving 3 bases not matched to a gene. Germline loops: CDR1 SGHTA, CDR2 FQGTGA. This CDR3 reads CASSVGTGGTDTQYF. CDR3 bases read: TGTGCCAGCAGCGTCGGGACAGGGGGCACAGATACG.

The table lists this clone with a few counts. At one end, the junction sequence differs from germline, possibly due to a read error. The read ends 3 residues shy of where the CDR3 ends; the end is completed using the germline J gene. The V and J genes are TRBV20-1 and TRBJ2-3, with D perhaps matching TRBD2 (5 bases). CDR3 length: 13 residues. Germline lookup yields CDR1 DFQATT and CDR2 SNEGSKA (reference sequence). CDR3 DNA, as far as it was read: TGCCGTGCCCTAGGGAGCGGAACAGATACG. Its protein product is CRALGSGTDT. The entire CDR3 sequence reads CRALGSGTDTQYF.

This clone was counted many times. Coverage ceases 3 residues before the CDR3 finishes, and the germline J gene fills in the end. The rearrangement links TRBV5-1 to TRBJ1-1, with 7 bases fitting TRBD1. This CDR3 has 15 amino acids. V trimming: 0 bases; J trimming: 2 bases; junction bases outside the gene matches: 4. CDR1 and CDR2 from the germline V gene are SGHRS and YFSETQ. The DNA read from the CDR3 is TGCGCCAGCAGCTTGGAGGGGACAGTAAACACTGAA. Protein sequence: CASSLEGTVNTE. The CDR3 in its entirety is CASSLEGTVNTEAFF.

In this sample, this clone turned up many times. CDR3 sequence reads: CASSQAGRNEQFF. Partial CDR3 DNA: TGTGCCAGTAGTCAGGCAGGGCGGAATGAG. The chain recombines TRBV19 with TRBJ2-1, with D perhaps TRBD1 (5 bases). The read is 3 residues too short to cover the CDR3 end, so that end is filled in from the germline J gene. CDR1 is LNHDA and CDR2 is SQIVND in the germline V gene (reference sequence). V shed 5 bases and J shed 7 bases, with 12 bases lying between them. This CDR3 spans 13 amino acids. The full variable domain, its missing parts supplied by reference TRBV19 and TRBJ2-1, is DGGITQSPKYLFRKEGQNVTLSCEQNLNHDAMYWYRQDPGQGLRLIYYSQIVNDFQKGDIAEGYSVSREKKESFPLTVTSAQKNPTAFYLCASSQAGRNEQFFGPGTRLTVL.

This clone was observed at least ten times. Read coverage stops 3 residues before the CDR3 terminus; the germline J gene supplies the remainder. The chain couples TRBV20-1 to TRBJ1-1, with D possibly matching TRBD1 (6 bases). Per germline, CDR1 DFQATT and CDR2 SNEGSKA (reference sequence). The CDR3 has 14 amino acids. V lost 4 bases and J 0 bases, leaving 12 bases between the germline ends. The CDR3 spells CSATNQGLNTEAFF. The DNA read from the CDR3 is TGCAGTGCTACAAACCAGGGGTTGAACACTGAA.

This clone was observed at least ten times. The CDR3 end lies 3 residues beyond the end of the read and is filled in from the germline J gene. The rearrangement links TRBV4-1 to TRBJ1-1; a weak D match, TRBD1 (6 bases). The germline V and J ends were trimmed by 6 bases and 3 bases, with 14 bases remaining between them. The CDR3 is 14 residues long. Germline V gene lookup returns CDR1 MGHRA and CDR2 YSYEKL. CDR3 bases read: TGCGCCAGCAGTTACCCCGGACAGTACACTGAA. Residues: CASSYPGQYTE. In full, the CDR3 reads CASSYPGQYTEAFF.

Many counts were recorded for this clone. The read falls 3 residues short of the CDR3 end, and the missing part is taken from the germline J gene. This chain connects TRBV19 to TRBJ2-7; the D gene is possibly TRBD1 (6 bases). V gave up 6 bases and J gave up 0 bases, with 9 bases separating them. CDR1 is LNHDA and CDR2 is SQIVND in the germline V gene (reference sequence). CDR3 length: 13 amino acids. The covered CDR3 bases are TGTGCCAGTAGCTGGGACATCTCCTACGAG. Amino acids: CASSWDISYE. The whole CDR3 region reads CASSWDISYEQYF.

In the case of this clone: The CDR3 end is not reached by the read, which stops 3 residues before it; the germline J gene fills it in. The sample contains more than one DNA sequence encoding this CDR3. This chain links TRBV7-2 with TRBJ2-7; 10 bases match TRBD1. V shed 0 bases, J shed 3 bases, and the junction held 5 bases outside the gene matches. This CDR3 is built from 16 residues. The germline CDR1 and CDR2 sequences are SGHTA and FQGNSA. The CDR3 DNA, read in part, is TGTGCCAGCAGCTTAGCCGGGACAGGGGTGGGCTACGAG. As protein: CASSLAGTGVGYE. The whole CDR3 protein is CASSLAGTGVGYEQYF. The full variable domain, with the rest looked up from reference TRBV7-2 and TRBJ2-7, is GAGVSQSPSNKVTEKGKDVELRCDPISGHTALYWYRQSLGQGLEFLIYFQGNSAPDKSGLPSDRFSAERTGGSVSTLTIQRTQQEDSAVYLCASSLAGTGVGYEQYFGPGTRLTVT.

This clone was counted ten times or more. The read comes to an end 3 residues before the CDR3 does, leaving the germline J gene to fill in the end. The chain recombines TRBV19 with TRBJ2-1; D possibly corresponds to TRBD1 (5 bases). Germline lookup yields CDR1 LNHDA and CDR2 SQIVND (reference sequence). CDR3 length: 17 amino acids. The ends were cut back, 3 bases at V and 9 bases at J, with 24 bases in the middle. This CDR3 reads CASSIYDLGVGQVEQFF. The sequenced CDR3 bases are TGTGCCAGTAGTATTTATGATCTAGGTGTGGGGCAGGTTGAG.

The table lists this clone with many counts. The read terminates 3 residues before the CDR3 end, so the remaining end is supplied by the germline J gene. V gene TRBV20-1 combines with J gene TRBJ2-5; D is unresolved. This CDR3 spans 12 amino acids. Germline-derived CDR1 and CDR2 are DFQATT and SNEGSKA (reference sequence). V gave up 0 bases and J gave up 2 bases, with 4 bases separating them. CDR3 bases read: TGCAGTGCTAGAGACATGCAAGAGACC. As protein: CSARDMQET. The whole CDR3 region reads CSARDMQETQYF.